The 21 T cell receptor beta chains below come from one sample, sequenced in a study of early T cells in non-severe SARS-CoV-2 infection (dated by TCRdb to about 2021). Library preparation employed 5' RACE. Sequencer: NextSeq 500. TCRdb reanalyzed the raw reads on its own, using fastp at Q25 for trimming and MiXCR for clone calling, and kept in-frame beta chains. CDR3 protein duplicates are merged, each entry listing the most common genes and DNA. Recorded for this sample are approximately 70,000 distinct CDR3 sequences; roughly 13% of them occurred a single time. The ten largest account for more than 12% of the sample. Source material: whole blood. The receptor set was obtained from an adult who was a healthcare worker with PCR-confirmed SARS-CoV-2 infection or an uninfected control (not recorded which).

The chain is built from TRBV28 and TRBJ2-1; 10 bases map to TRBD2. This CDR3 is built from 16 residues. The germline CDR1 and CDR2 sequences are MDHEN and SYDVKM. J gave up 0 bases and V 3 bases, and 2 bases lay outside the gene matches. CDR3 sequence (DNA): TGTGCCAGCAGTTTGGAGCGGGGGGGCTCCTACAATGAGCAGTTCTTC. This sequence encodes CASSLERGGSYNEQFF. The whole variable domain, remainder taken from reference TRBV28 and TRBJ2-1, is DVKVTQSSRYLVKRTGEKVFLECVQDMDHENMFWYRQDPGLGLRLIYFSYDVKMKEKGDIPEGYSVSREKKERFSLILESASTNQTSMYLCASSLERGGSYNEQFFGPGTRLTVL.

The J gene is TRBJ2-1, the V gene TRBV2; 11 bases are a match to TRBD2. The length of the CDR3 is 17 residues. Losses at the gene ends were 6 bases for V and 4 bases for J; bases not matched to a gene: 11. The germline gives CDR1 SNHLY, CDR2 FYNNEI. Here the CDR3 DNA reads TGTGCCAGCAGCGAACGACTAGCGGGGCCTTCATACAATGAGCAGTTCTTC. It codes for CASSERLAGPSYNEQFF.

This clonotype was seen a handful of times. The V gene is TRBV4-3, the J gene TRBJ2-4; perhaps D is TRBD1 or TRBD2 (7 bases each). Per the germline V gene, CDR1 is LGHNA and CDR2 is YSLEER. Trimming took 1 base from V and 9 from J, leaving 16 bases between them. The CDR3 is 15 amino acids. The DNA for the CDR3 is TGCGCCAGCAGCCAAGCGACAGGGACGGGGGGCATTCAGTACTTC. It codes for CASSQATGTGGIQYF.

The chain recombines TRBV7-3 with TRBJ2-1; 10 nucleotides line up with TRBD2. The CDR3 is made up of 16 amino acids. Germline V gene sequence: CDR1 SGHTA, CDR2 FQGTGA. V was clipped by 3 bases and J by 9 bases; unmatched bases: 11. CDR3 in amino acids: CASSFPSGGAPGEQFF. CDR3 nucleotide sequence: TGTGCCAGCAGCTTTCCTAGCGGGGGCGCTCCGGGTGAGCAGTTCTTC.

This rearrangement joins TRBV7-8 to TRBJ1-3; no reliable D call. CDR3 size: 16 residues. From germline, CDR1 is SGHVS and CDR2 FQNEAQ. V lost 5 bases and J lost 1, with 15 bases in between. The CDR3 DNA sequence: TGTGCCAGCAGCAATAATATACAGAATTCTGGAAACACCATATATTTT. Protein sequence: CASSNNIQNSGNTIYF.

This chain connects TRBV6-2 or TRBV6-3 to TRBJ1-1; no clear D. The V gene's germline CDR1 is MNHEY and CDR2 SVGEGT. Trimming cost V 7 bases and J 1 base, with 7 bases left between them. The CDR3 has 12 amino acids. The CDR3 reads CASNDQNTEAFF. CDR3 DNA sequence: TGTGCCAGCAATGACCAGAACACTGAAGCTTTCTTT.

There are many counts of this clonotype. This chain connects TRBV6-2 or TRBV6-3 to TRBJ2-1; 9 bases are shared with TRBD2. J lost 6 bases, V lost 5 bases, and 5 bases had no gene match. Germline CDR1 and CDR2: MNHEY and SVGEGT. The CDR3 runs to 14 residues. The CDR3 sequence is CASSVAGAPNEQFF. CDR3 coding DNA: TGTGCCAGCAGTGTAGCGGGGGCCCCCAATGAGCAGTTCTTC.

This clonotype was seen many times. The CDR3 DNA is TGTGCCAGCTCACCAACCCGGGACAGCTCCTACGAGCAGTACTTC. Protein: CASSPTRDSSYEQYF. The gene calls are TRBV18 and TRBJ2-7; 7 bases fit TRBD1. Trimming removed 2 bases from V and 0 bases from J; junction bases left unmatched: 4. Germline CDR1 reads KGHSH; CDR2 reads LQKENI. The CDR3 length is 15 residues.

CDR3 sequence: CSVHSTDTQYF. The CDR3 DNA sequence: TGCAGCGTGCACAGCACAGATACGCAGTATTTT. V usage is TRBV29-1 and J usage is TRBJ2-3, with D uncertain. Germline CDR1 reads SQVTM; CDR2 reads ANQGSEA. The CDR3 loop spans 11 amino acids. Trimming left V 6 bases short and J 0 bases short, with 4 bases between.

The chain employs TRBV12-3 or TRBV12-4 and TRBJ1-2; the D gene is possibly TRBD1 (5 bases). The V gene lost 5 bases and the J gene lost 4 bases, with 17 bases spanning the gap. The CDR3 spans 15 residues. DNA for the CDR3: TGTGCCAGCAGTCAGGGACTCCGCGGTAGCTATGGCTACACCTTC. It specifies CASSQGLRGSYGYTF.

This clonotype was seen at least ten times. The chain combines TRBV9 with TRBJ1-1; no reliable D call. Germline CDR1 is SGDLS and CDR2 is YYNGEE. V shed 4 bases and J shed 5 bases, with 21 bases lying between them. The CDR3 sequence is 16 residues long. DNA of the CDR3: TGTGCCAGCAGCCCCCTATCGCCGGGGTTGGGGACTGAAGCTTTCTTT. Its protein product is CASSPLSPGLGTEAFF.

The chain combines TRBV20-1 with TRBJ2-3, with TRBD2 as a possible D gene (5 bases). Germline V CDR1 and CDR2: DFQATT, SNEGSKA (reference sequence). V shed 1 base and J shed 5 bases, with 10 bases lying between them. The CDR3 is 13 amino acids. CDR3 DNA: TGCAGTGCTAGAGTATCCGGGGAAGATACGCAGTATTTT. It is translated as CSARVSGEDTQYF.

This clonotype was observed many times. The J gene is TRBJ1-2, the V gene TRBV29-1; no firm D call. This CDR3 contains 14 residues. Looked up from germline, CDR1 is SQVTM and CDR2 is ANQGSEA. V shed 0 bases and J shed 8 bases, with 16 bases lying between them. The CDR3 sequence is CSVEDQWSVRGYTF. CDR3 coding DNA: TGCAGCGTTGAAGATCAGTGGTCTGTTAGGGGCTACACCTTC.

This sequence joins TRBV7-2 and TRBJ2-5; D unclear. This CDR3 region has 13 residues. V was pared by 1 base and J by 4 bases, with 7 bases between. Germline V lookup: CDR1 SGHTA, CDR2 FQGNSA. The CDR3 loop is CASSLVSAETQYF. CDR3 in DNA: TGTGCCAGCAGCTTAGTTTCCGCAGAGACCCAGTACTTC.

The CDR3 nucleotides read TGTGCCAGCAGCTTAGGGCAGGGATTATACACTGAAGCTTTCTTT. Protein product: CASSLGQGLYTEAFF. This chain uses TRBV7-8 with TRBJ1-1; weak D call: TRBD1 (5 bases). CDR3 length equals 15 residues. The V gene lost 1 base and the J gene lost 3 bases, with 12 bases spanning the gap. The V gene's germline CDR1 is SGHVS and CDR2 FQNEAQ.

Only a few counts were recorded for this clonotype. V is TRBV6-5 and J is TRBJ1-1; a weak D match, TRBD1 (6 bases). This CDR3 spans 13 amino acids. V was trimmed by 7 bases and J by 6 bases, leaving 15 bases between them. The V gene's germline CDR1 is MNHEY and CDR2 SVGAGI. The CDR3 DNA reads TGTGCCAGCAAGGTCAGGGGAAACGCTGAAGCTTTCTTT. This encodes CASKVRGNAEAFF.

This clonotype has at least ten counts. The rearrangement joins TRBV19 to TRBJ1-2; D uncertain. Germline CDR1 LNHDA, CDR2 SQIVND (reference sequence). The CDR3 is made up of 18 amino acids. V lost 3 bases, J lost 4 bases, and 24 bases lay in between. In nucleotides, the CDR3 is TGTGCCAGTAGTATCTCCCCGGACCCGCAGTCGGCTAGCTATGGCTACACCTTC. Protein: CASSISPDPQSASYGYTF.

A few counts support this clonotype. The V and J genes are TRBV7-2 and TRBJ1-1; no clear D. Germline assignment: CDR1 SGHTA and CDR2 FQGNSA. V lost 4 bases and J 0 bases, leaving 9 bases between the germline ends. The CDR3 covers 14 residues. CDR3 DNA: TGTGCCAGCAGCTCCCAAAGCTTGAACACTGAAGCTTTCTTT. Translation: CASSSQSLNTEAFF.

This chain joins TRBV7-2 and TRBJ2-3, with D maybe TRBD2 (6 bases). CDR3 length: 14 amino acids. Germline CDR1 and CDR2: SGHTA and FQGNSA. V gave up 11 bases and J gave up 0 bases, with 15 bases separating them. The chain's CDR3 is CASSGDVSTDTQYF. For the CDR3, the DNA is TGTGCCTCCTCGGGGGACGTAAGCACAGATACGCAGTATTTT.

This clonotype has a handful of counts. The chain joins TRBV4-3 to TRBJ1-6; 7 nucleotides align to TRBD1. The CDR3 covers 16 residues. V shed 3 bases, J shed 7 bases, and the junction held 9 bases outside the gene matches. CDR1 and CDR2 from the germline V gene are LGHNA and YSLEER. The CDR3 DNA is TGCGCCAGCAGCCAGGATCGGGACAGCTCGAATTCACCCCTCCACTTT. Amino acids: CASSQDRDSSNSPLHF.

The chain is built from TRBV29-1 and TRBJ2-1; TRBD2 aligns across 13 bases. Germline CDR1 reads SQVTM; CDR2 reads ANQGSEA. The V segment lost 5 bases and the J segment 0 bases; nucleotides outside the gene matches: 4. The CDR3 loop spans 16 amino acids. Written as DNA, the CDR3 is TGCAGCGTTACCGGACTAGCGGGGGCCTCCTACAATGAGCAGTTCTTC. This gives the protein CSVTGLAGASYNEQFF.